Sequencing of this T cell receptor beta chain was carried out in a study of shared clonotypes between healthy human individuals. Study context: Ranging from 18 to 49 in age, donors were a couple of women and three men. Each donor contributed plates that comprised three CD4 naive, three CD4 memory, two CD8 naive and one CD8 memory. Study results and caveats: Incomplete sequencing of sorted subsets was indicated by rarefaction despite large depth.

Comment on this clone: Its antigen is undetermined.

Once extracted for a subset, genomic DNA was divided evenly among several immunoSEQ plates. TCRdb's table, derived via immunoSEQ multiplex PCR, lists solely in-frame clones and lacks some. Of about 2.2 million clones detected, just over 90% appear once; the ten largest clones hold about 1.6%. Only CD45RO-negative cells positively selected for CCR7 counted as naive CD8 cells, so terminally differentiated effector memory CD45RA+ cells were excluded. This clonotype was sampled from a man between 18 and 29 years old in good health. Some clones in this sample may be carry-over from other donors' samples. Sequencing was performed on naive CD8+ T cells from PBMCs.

The CDR3 coding sequence is TGTGCCGGTAGAATGCGAGGGTATGGAAACACCATATATTTT. It codes for CAGRMRGYGNTIYF. The chain uses TRBV30 and TRBJ1-3; D call uncertain. This CDR3 is built from 14 residues. The germline gives CDR1 GTSNPN, CDR2 SVGIG (reference sequence). Between the trimmed V and J ends, which lost 8 bases and 3 bases, there was a span of 17 bases.